Below, 3 T cell receptor beta chains from the same sample are listed, as sequenced in a study of identical twins' blood T cells. TCRdb reanalysed the 5' RACE reads using MiXCR and keeps one entry per CDR3 protein. The sample has fewer than 450,000 distinct CDR3 sequences, around 30% seen once. Sequencing was done on a sample of PBMCs. These TCRs come from a woman aged 18-49 years in good health.

The chain has TRBV30 and TRBJ1-4, with 8 bases fitting TRBD1. Germline CDR1 GTSNPN, CDR2 SVGIG (reference sequence). V was clipped by 5 bases and J by 3 bases; unmatched bases: 2. The CDR3 covers 13 residues. CDR3 loop: CAWGTGANEKLFF. CDR3 DNA: TGTGCCTGGGGGACAGGAGCTAATGAAAAACTGTTTTTT.

In this sample, this clonotype turned up a few times. The J gene is TRBJ1-1, the V gene TRBV9; 7 bases line up with TRBD1. The germline CDR1 and CDR2 sequences are SGDLS and YYNGEE. Trimming removed 4 bases from V and 6 bases from J; junction bases left unmatched: 15. This CDR3 spans 16 amino acids. CDR3 nucleotides: TGTGCCAGCAGCCCCCAAGCCGGACAGGCCGAGTCTGAAGCTTTCTTT. Translation gives CASSPQAGQAESEAFF. The complete variable domain, with remaining parts taken from reference TRBV9 and TRBJ1-1, reads DSGVTQTPKHLITATGQRVTLRCSPRSGDLSVYWYQQSLDQGLQFLIQYYNGEERAKGNILERFSAQQFPDLHSELNLSSLELGDSALYFCASSPQAGQAESEAFFGQGTRLTVV.

This clonotype was seen a few times. V is TRBV18 and J is TRBJ1-2, with D possibly TRBD1 on 5 matching bases. Between the trimmed V and J ends, which lost 3 bases and 4 bases, there was a span of 21 bases. The CDR3 runs 17 residues. Germline CDR1 and CDR2: KGHSH and LQKENI. CDR3 sequence (DNA): TGTGCCAGCTCACCGGCCGAGAGGGGATCGCGAATCTATGGCTACACCTTC. This gives the protein CASSPAERGSRIYGYTF.